The 15 T cell receptor beta chains below were found in one sample sequenced in a study of T cell responses to AZD1222 COVID-19 vaccine. The protocol was immunoSEQ multiplex PCR, while the TCRdb copy is restricted to in-frame clones and leaves out a portion. Altogether about 180,000 clones are present, 85% to 90% being singletons, with the ten largest covering roughly 4%. Material: peripheral blood, obtained 28 days after the second dose of the MenACWY control vaccine. All receptors derive from an adult who received the MenACWY meningococcal vaccine as a control.

This sequence joins TRBV12-5 and TRBJ1-1; D remains unclear. The germline V and J ends were trimmed by 1 base and 3 bases, with 12 bases remaining between them. Germline-derived CDR1 and CDR2 are LGHNT and FRNRAP. The CDR3 is 15 residues long. CDR3 region: CASGLATGPYTEAFF. The CDR3, as DNA: TGTGCTAGTGGTTTGGCTACTGGGCCCTACACTGAAGCTTTCTTT.

The V gene is TRBV5-5, the J gene TRBJ1-5, with 7 nucleotides matching TRBD1. This CDR3 has 15 residues. J was trimmed by 5 bases and V by 4 bases; bases with no gene match: 9. The V gene's germline CDR1 is SGHKS and CDR2 YYEKEE (reference sequence). CDR3 DNA sequence: TGTGCCAGCAGCATAGACAGGGTAGTGGATCAGCCCCAGCATTTT. This sequence encodes CASSIDRVVDQPQHF.

The table lists this clone with a count of one. The CDR3 nucleotides read TGTGCCAGCAAAGCCGTAGGACACCTTCCAACTAATGAAAAACTGTTTTTT. It codes for CASKAVGHLPTNEKLFF. This chain connects TRBV19 to TRBJ1-4, with D tentatively TRBD1 (5 bases). Trimming cost V 9 bases and J 0 bases, with 20 bases left between them. Germline-derived CDR1 and CDR2 are LNHDA and SQIVND (reference sequence). CDR3 size: 17 residues. Combining the CDR3 with reference TRBV19 and TRBJ1-4 gives the whole variable domain DGGITQSPKYLFRKEGQNVTLSCEQNLNHDAMYWYRQDPGQGLRLIYYSQIVNDFQKGDIAEGYSVSREKKESFPLTVTSAQKNPTAFYLCASKAVGHLPTNEKLFFGSGTQLSVL.

This rearrangement joins TRBV19 to TRBJ2-5, with 11 bases aligning to TRBD1. V lost 0 bases to trimming and J lost 1 base; unmatched junction nucleotides: 7. There are 18 residues in the CDR3. CDR1 is LNHDA, CDR2 SQIVND, per germline (reference sequence). For the CDR3, the DNA is TGTGCCAGTAGTATAGACTCTACCGGGACAGGGGGCCAAGAGACCCAGTACTTC. Translating gives CASSIDSTGTGGQETQYF.

The chain is built from TRBV3-1 (or the pseudogene TRBV3-2) and TRBJ2-5; 12 nucleotides line up with TRBD2. This CDR3 region has 15 residues. The V and J ends lost 7 bases and 4 bases, in that order; junction bases with no gene match: 7. Germline V gene lookup returns CDR1 LGHDT and CDR2 YNNKEL (reference sequence). CDR3 region: CASTWQGLAGETQYF. As DNA, the CDR3 is TGTGCCAGCACCTGGCAGGGACTAGCGGGAGAGACCCAGTACTTC.

The chain links TRBV12-3 or TRBV12-4 to TRBJ1-2; 8 nucleotides line up with TRBD1. The CDR3 is made up of 13 amino acids. After removal of 4 bases from V and 8 bases from J, the junction contained 6 bases not matched to a gene. In nucleotides, the CDR3 is TGTGCCAGCAGTTCCGGACAGGGTTGGGGCTACACCTTC. Its protein is CASSSGQGWGYTF.

The chain recombines TRBV7-9 with TRBJ1-1; D is undetermined. The germline CDR1 and CDR2 sequences are SEHNR and FQNEAQ (reference sequence). Deletions cut 2 bases from V and 1 base from J, with 5 bases between. This CDR3 has 13 amino acids. CDR3 sequence reads: CASSLTGNTEAFF. CDR3 bases: TGTGCCAGCAGCTTAACCGGGAACACTGAAGCTTTCTTT.

The CDR3 coding sequence is TGCGCCAGCAGCCTTTTTTCGGGGGGCGGTGAAAAACTGTTTTTT. Amino acid sequence: CASSLFSGGGEKLFF. The chain has TRBV5-1 and TRBJ1-4, with a weak D call TRBD1 (6 bases). The CDR3 totals 15 residues. V gave up 4 bases and J gave up 7 bases, with 17 bases separating them. Per the germline V gene, CDR1 is SGHRS and CDR2 is YFSETQ.

Notes on this clone: Compared with germline, one end of the junction differs, possibly owing to a read error. The chain is built from TRBV11-2 and TRBJ1-3, with TRBD1 as a possible D gene (5 bases). The germline CDR1 and CDR2 sequences are SGHAT and FQNNGV. The CDR3 runs to 14 residues. The CDR3 here is CASRLGTVGNTIYF. DNA for the CDR3: TGTGCCAGCAGGTTAGGGACGGTTGGAAACACCATATATTTT.

The chain links TRBV7-9 to TRBJ1-2; no definite D call. Germline V lookup: CDR1 SEHNR, CDR2 FQNEAQ (reference sequence). Trimming took off 1 base at V and 0 bases at J, with 6 bases between the two ends. The CDR3 contains 14 residues. In DNA form, the CDR3 reads TGTGCCAGCAGCTTAGTGACATCTAACTATGGCTACACCTTC. It specifies CASSLVTSNYGYTF.

This rearrangement joins TRBV4-3 to TRBJ2-1; TRBD2 is a possible D gene (7 bases). The V gene's germline CDR1 is LGHNA and CDR2 YSLEER. The CDR3 is made up of 15 amino acids. Trimming shortened V by 7 bases and J by 3 bases, and 16 bases separated the two germline ends. The CDR3 region has the DNA TGCGCCAGCAAGTGGGGGCGGGAGAGCTACAATGAGCAGTTCTTC. Protein sequence: CASKWGRESYNEQFF.

The V gene is TRBV4-3, the J gene TRBJ2-7, with TRBD2 identical over 14 bases. The V gene end was trimmed by 2 bases and the J gene end by 4 bases; junction bases not matched to a gene: 13. This CDR3 contains 19 residues. Germline V gene lookup returns CDR1 LGHNA and CDR2 YSLEER. The CDR3 sequence is CASSQKPGLAGEGRYEQYF. CDR3 bases: TGCGCCAGCAGCCAAAAACCGGGACTAGCGGGAGAAGGTCGGTACGAGCAGTACTTC.

In its sample, this clone was seen a few times. The chain joins TRBV27 to TRBJ2-5; 9 bases are a match to TRBD2. The CDR3 loop spans 15 amino acids. V lost 8 bases to trimming and J lost 4 bases; unmatched junction nucleotides: 11. CDR1 and CDR2 (germline): MNHEY, SMNVEV (reference sequence). The CDR3 reads CASSRRRRGGETQYF. The DNA for the CDR3 is TGTGCCAGCTCCCGGCGGCGGCGGGGGGGAGAGACCCAGTACTTC.

The V gene is TRBV5-5, the J gene TRBJ2-2; TRBD1 aligns across 9 bases. The V gene's germline CDR1 is SGHKS and CDR2 YYEKEE (reference sequence). The CDR3 spans 16 residues. With 4 bases clipped from V and 10 bases from J, the junction kept 14 bases outside the gene matches. In nucleotides, the CDR3 is TGTGCCAGCAGCAAAAAGTGGGACAGGGTGTTCGAGGAGCTGTTTTTT. This encodes CASSKKWDRVFEELFF.

This chain uses TRBV18 with TRBJ1-5, with TRBD1 identical over 7 bases. V was pared by 8 bases and J by 4 bases, with 11 bases of the junction left unmatched. CDR1 and CDR2 from the germline V gene are KGHSH and LQKENI. The CDR3 spans 15 residues. The CDR3 sequence: CASHQDGTANQPQHF. The CDR3 DNA reads as TGTGCCAGCCATCAGGACGGGACAGCAAATCAGCCCCAGCATTTT.